A selection of T cell receptor beta chains follows, all from one sample in a study of shared clonotypes between healthy human individuals. Some clones are missing from TCRdb's copy, which holds only in-frame ones; the method was immunoSEQ multiplex PCR. Altogether millions of clones are present, around 95% being singletons, with the ten largest covering 0.13%. The sample consisted of naive CD4+ T cells sorted from blood. These receptors all stem from a man between 18 and 29 years old in good health. Each CDR3 is given with its conserved first and last residue. The D gene is left open where the match is weak. The size of a clone is reported for some rows only, either as once, few or many, or as a class for expanded clones.

cdr3_aa cdr3_nt clone_size j_call v_call d_call
CASGMAGVYGYTF TGTGCCAGTGGAATGGCAGGCGTCTATGGCTACACCTTC NA TRBJ1-2 TRBV19 NA
CASSLGTVATNEKLFF TGTGCCAGCAGTTTAGGGACAGTTGCAACTAATGAAAAACTGTTTTTT NA TRBJ1-4 TRBV28 TRBD1
CASGRQNTGELFF TGTGCCAGCGGTAGACAGAACACCGGGGAGCTGTTTTTT once TRBJ2-2 TRBV6-5 NA
CASSGDRNTGELFF TGTGCCAGCAGCGGGGACAGAAACACCGGGGAGCTGTTTTTT NA TRBJ2-2 TRBV7-9 TRBD1
CAISESSGTGKETQYF TGTGCCATCAGTGAGTCGAGTGGGACAGGGAAAGAGACCCAGTACTTC NA TRBJ2-5 TRBV10-3 TRBD1
CASSESISYEQYF TGTGCCAGCAGTGAATCCATCTCCTACGAGCAGTACTTC once TRBJ2-7 TRBV25-1 NA
CASSYISTGELFF TGTGCCAGCAGTTACATCTCCACCGGGGAGCTGTTTTTT NA TRBJ2-2 TRBV6-6 NA
CASSQVTAGGPIDTQYF TGCGCCAGCAGCCAAGTTACAGCGGGAGGGCCCATAGATACGCAGTATTTT NA TRBJ2-3 TRBV4-3 TRBD2
CASSLGGVRPQHF TGTGCCAGCAGTTTAGGAGGGGTTCGGCCCCAGCATTTT NA TRBJ1-5 TRBV28 NA
CASSQGDRVDGYTF TGCGCCAGCAGCCAAGGGGACAGGGTGGACGGCTACACCTTC many TRBJ1-2 TRBV4-3 TRBD1
CASSSYGGAFRNEQFF TGTGCCAGCAGCTCCTACGGGGGGGCCTTTAGGAATGAGCAGTTCTTC NA TRBJ2-1 TRBV7-2 TRBD2
CASSRKDRGPYEQYF TGTGCCAGCAGTCGAAAGGACAGGGGCCCCTACGAGCAGTACTTC NA TRBJ2-7 TRBV6-5 TRBD1
CASSLSELAGADTQYF TGTGCCAGCAGCTTATCCGAGCTAGCGGGGGCAGATACGCAGTATTTT NA TRBJ2-3 TRBV7-9 TRBD2
CASSGGTEPPRAFF TGCGCCAGCAGCGGCGGGACAGAGCCCCCTCGGGCTTTCTTT NA TRBJ1-1 TRBV5-1 TRBD1
CAWSVWLVASSGNNEQFF TGTGCCTGGAGTGTATGGTTGGTCGCCTCTAGCGGAAACAATGAGCAGTTCTTC NA TRBJ2-1 TRBV30 TRBD2
CASSLPGTGEGLETQYF TGCGCCAGCAGCCTCCCCGGGACAGGGGAGGGGTTGGAGACCCAGTACTTC NA TRBJ2-5 TRBV4-1 TRBD1
CASSIQGPNSGANVLTF TGTGCCAGTAGTATTCAGGGGCCTAACTCTGGGGCCAACGTCCTGACTTTC once TRBJ2-6 TRBV19 NA
CASERRGSSYNSPLHF TGTGCCAGCGAGCGCAGGGGGAGCTCCTATAATTCACCCCTCCACTTT once TRBJ1-6 TRBV5-8 TRBD1
CASSLILLRGTYNSPLHF TGTGCCAGCAGCTTAATACTCCTGCGGGGGACCTATAATTCACCCCTCCACTTT NA TRBJ1-6 TRBV7-2 NA
CASMSGLQRTEAFF TGTGCCAGCATGTCCGGCCTCCAGCGGACTGAAGCTTTCTTT NA TRBJ1-1 TRBV28 NA
CASGWGDSPLHF TGTGCCAGCGGTTGGGGCGATTCACCCCTCCACTTT NA TRBJ1-6 TRBV25-1 NA
CAWSVRAGGSGYTF TGTGCCTGGAGTGTACGCGCAGGGGGCAGTGGCTACACCTTC NA TRBJ1-2 TRBV30 TRBD1
CASQAVRYEQYF TGTGCCAGCCAGGCAGTAAGATACGAGCAGTACTTC NA TRBJ2-7 TRBV6-6 NA
CASSLSGPSTDTQYF TGTGCCAGCAGCTTATCGGGGCCTAGCACAGATACGCAGTATTTT NA TRBJ2-3 TRBV11-2 NA
CASSLRTLNNSPLHF TGTGCCAGCAGCTTGCGGACCCTTAATAATTCACCCCTCCACTTT NA TRBJ1-6 TRBV5-6 NA